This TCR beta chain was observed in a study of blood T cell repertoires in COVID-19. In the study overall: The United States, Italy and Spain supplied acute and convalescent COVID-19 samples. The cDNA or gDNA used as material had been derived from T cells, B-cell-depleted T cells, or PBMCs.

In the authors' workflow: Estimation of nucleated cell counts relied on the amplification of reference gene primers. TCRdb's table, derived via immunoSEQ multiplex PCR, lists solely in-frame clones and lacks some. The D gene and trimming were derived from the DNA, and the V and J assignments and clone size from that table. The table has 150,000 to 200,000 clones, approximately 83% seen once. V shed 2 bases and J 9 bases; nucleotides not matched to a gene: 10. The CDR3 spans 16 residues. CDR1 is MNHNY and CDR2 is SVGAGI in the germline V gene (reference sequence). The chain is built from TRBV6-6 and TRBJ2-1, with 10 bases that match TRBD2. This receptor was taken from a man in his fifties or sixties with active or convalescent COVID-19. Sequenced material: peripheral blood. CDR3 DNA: TGTGCCAGCAGTTACAAGGCCAGCGGGAGGGTGGGTGAGCAGTTCTTC. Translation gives CASSYKASGRVGEQFF.